This T cell receptor (beta chain) was observed in a study of blood T cell repertoires in COVID-19. About the study: Collection of acute and convalescent COVID-19 samples took place in the United States, Italy and Spain. Sources were T cells, B-cell-depleted T cells, or PBMCs; the material itself was cDNA or gDNA.

Study processing details: Quantification of nucleated cells was approximated via reference gene primer amplification. The repertoire was sequenced with immunoSEQ multiplex PCR; TCRdb's copy has only in-frame clones and lacks some. V and J calls and clone size come straight from that table; D and trimming were deduced from the DNA. In the table there are under 140,000 clones, around 74% of which are singletons. V lost 0 bases to trimming and J lost 6 bases, with 9 bases between them. Per the germline V gene, CDR1 is SGHKS and CDR2 is YYEKEE (reference sequence). The CDR3 covers 13 residues. This clone is termed medium-sized.

The receptor's source is an older woman with acute or convalescent COVID-19. This chain joins TRBV5-5 and TRBJ1-2, with D possibly TRBD1 on 6 matching bases. The sequenced material came from peripheral blood. The CDR3 protein is CASSLEQGDGYTF. The CDR3 DNA follows: TGTGCCAGCAGCTTGGAACAGGGAGATGGCTACACCTTC.